This T cell receptor beta chain was sequenced during a study of T cells after yellow fever vaccination (dated by TCRdb to about 2019). Regarding the complete study: The SMART-Seq v4 Ultra Low Input RNA kit was used to prepare libraries from fractions with low cell numbers. Bulk TCR alpha and beta repertoires were sequenced longitudinally to track T-cell clones before and after primary and booster YFV17D yellow fever vaccination. Two healthy male donors made up the cohort, one aged 18 to 30 years and the other aged 30 to 39 years. Blood samples were taken at several timepoints before and after primary and secondary immunization, and bulk PBMC replicates and cell subsets were isolated.

Taken with the paper, the label for treatment or condition translates to: live attenuated yellow fever vaccine strain. A standard Ficoll-Paque protocol was used to isolate PBMCs from peripheral blood. CD4 and CD8 T-cell fractions were isolated with Dynabeads CD4 and CD8 positive selection kits. RNA was extracted with TriZol from bulk PBMCs, CD4 and CD8 fractions, and dextramer-positive and dextramer-negative fractions. Overall study outcomes, separate from this receptor: FACS-sorted repertoires could contain abundant contaminating clonotypes from the bulk population, so computational filtering was required. Compared with the primary T-cell response, the secondary T-cell response was faster but weaker, reaching its peak on day 5 rather than on day 15. After the booster, most of the clones that had expanded following primary vaccination were detected again (approximately 96% of CD4 and around 88% of CD8), which suggests that memory was broadly maintained. Because only a couple of donors were included in the study, the extent to which the findings can be generalized is limited. A small share of clonotypes occurred in both CD4 and CD8 compartments, likely arising from convergent recombination.

TCR cDNA was synthesized by 5'RACE template switching, through which a universal primer site and unique molecular identifiers were introduced. cDNA synthesis was primed from both the TCR alpha and TCR beta constant segments. Library amplification involved two PCR steps, and the second step added sample barcodes and sequencing adapters. Sequencing of the libraries was done on either Illumina HiSeq 2500 (2x100 bp) or NovaSeq (2x150 bp). On the study's bioinformatics: Demultiplexing of reads and collapsing into UMI consensus sequences were performed with MIGEC, and V(D)J alignment was carried out with MiXCR. Using edgeR on replicate PBMC samples, clonotypes were called vaccine-responding if FDR was below 0.01 and the log2 fold change was above 5 up to day 15. Bulk clonotypes were assigned CD4 or CD8 identity according to which sequenced CD4 or CD8 repertoire held them at higher abundance. Using fastp at Q25 and MiXCR, TCRdb reprocessed the public reads and kept productive beta chains. For every CDR3 protein sequence, its rows merge into one entry that carries the most common genes and DNA. In this record, the V and J calls reflect TCRdb's handling and not the investigators' own analysis. Present in this sample are fewer than 150,000 distinct CDR3 sequences, roughly 6.8% of which were seen just once. Approximately 2.7% of the sample lies in the top ten.

This clonotype was seen many times. The target of this receptor is not known. No base-level quality is on record; no much larger clone is a single base apart. The source was CD4+ T cells sorted from PBMCs, collected 35 to 50 days after the first yellow fever vaccination. This TCR was sampled from a man between 18 and 35 years old who received the YFV17D yellow fever vaccine.

The encoded CDR3 is CASSPALAGGIRQTQYF. The DNA reads as follows: TGTGCCAGCAGTCCCGCCTTAGCGGGGGGTATAAGACAAACCCAGTACTTC. The rearranged segments are TRBV28 and TRBJ2-5; 10 central nucleotides agree with TRBD2. For this chain, trimming is 5 bases at the V end and 8 bases at the J end, and the number of junction bases without a gene match is 17. In the germline V gene, CDR1 corresponds to MDHEN and CDR2 to SYDVKM. The CDR3 goes from the cysteine to the phenylalanine over 17 residues. Kept here is only the CDR3 DNA, which spans 51 bases and is read in frame from base 1. This CDR3, with the reference TRBV28 and TRBJ2-5 proteins standing in past its ends, gives the full variable domain DVKVTQSSRYLVKRTGEKVFLECVQDMDHENMFWYRQDPGLGLRLIYFSYDVKMKEKGDIPEGYSVSREKKERFSLILESASTNQTSMYLCASSPALAGGIRQTQYFGPGTRLLVL.